This TCR beta chain was sequenced in a study of T cell repertoires in aging, cancer and after chemotherapy (dated by TCRdb to the late 2010s). About the investigation overall: Donors were distributed across six age groups ranging from 30 or younger to 70 or older, with at least three individuals included per group. In the hematological group, paired pre- and post-chemotherapy samples were obtained from chronic lymphocytic leukemia patients treated with fludarabine- or bendamustine-based regimens. Around 10 million TCR reads were contained in the full dataset. The study profiled peripheral blood TCR beta repertoires from healthy donors and cancer patients to examine immunoaging and T cell reconstitution after chemotherapy. A cohort of 220 or so cancer patients (over 90 with hematological and approximately 120 with solid cancers) was assembled, and 95 healthy donors were included as a reference group.

V was cut back by 2 bases and J by 6 bases, leaving a gap of 17 bases between them. Spanning cysteine to phenylalanine, the CDR3 consists of 15 amino acids. Just the 45-base CDR3 DNA is kept, in frame starting at base 1. Based on the germline V gene, the CDR1 and CDR2 sequences are LGHNT and FRNRAP. TCR beta rearrangements were amplified from genomic DNA isolated from peripheral blood, not from sorted cells or RNA. A remark on this clonotype: The target of this receptor is not known. Base qualities are not provided; no much larger clone lies one nucleotide away.

Rearranged TRB sequences spanning V, D and J segments were amplified in a multiplex touch-down PCR with a mixed TRB-A/B primer pool. Illumina adapters and sample indices were attached to the amplicons through two consecutive PCR reactions run with Phusion HS II polymerase. Amplicons were gel-purified with the NucleoSpin Gel and PCR Clean-up kit, then checked with Qubit and an Agilent 2100 Bioanalyzer. The libraries were sequenced on an Illumina MiSeq with 600-cycle, single-indexed, paired-end runs. As for how the authors treated the data: TRB sequences were processed with MiXCR versions 2.12 and 3.0.5. Each unique CDR3 nucleotide sequence was treated as one clone, and only productive sequences with two or more reads were kept. The repertoire metrics were Shannon diversity, evenness, clonality (defined as one minus evenness), and alpha-parameterized diversity profiles covering alpha 0 to 5. The IGoR algorithm was used to compute generation probabilities of clones in paired pre- and post-chemotherapy samples. The raw public data were reprocessed by TCRdb itself: fastp quality trimming at Q25, MiXCR clonotype calling, in-frame beta chains only. CDR3 protein sequences are deduplicated, and each keeps its most common genes and DNA. The V and J calls reflect TCRdb's pipeline rather than the authors' work. Across this sample there are 6,500 to 8,000 distinct CDR3 sequences, with approximately 31% seen only once. The ten top clones hold roughly 8% of the sample.

Results and caveats for the whole study, not just this receptor: Lymphoid organ infiltration was present in the hematological cancer patients, and this infiltration may itself impair thymic emigration or the expansion of peripheral T cells. Compared with age-matched healthy donors, untreated patients with either hematological or solid cancers had significantly lower TCR diversity in the blood along with higher clonality. In healthy donors, the drop in TCR diversity with age came mainly from a loss of richness, whereas in cancer patients a loss of evenness also played a part. According to the authors, the repertoire data do not allow conclusions to be drawn about immunological memory after chemotherapy. Median generation probability increased over the chemotherapy interval in both cancer cohorts, suggesting repertoire reconstitution through rebound thymic output.

This chain is built from TRBV12-5 and TRBJ2-7; confidence is insufficient to name the D gene. This TCR came from a human donor with a blood cancer. The sample taken for sequencing was blood. CDR3 reads: CASGLIKKVMGEQYF. Here is the DNA: TGTGCTAGTGGTTTGATTAAGAAAGTTATGGGCGAGCAGTACTTC.